The present T cell receptor beta chain was sequenced within a study of T cell clones after liver transplantation. Study summary: In this trial, immunosuppression withdrawal was attempted within 2 years of liver transplant.

Remarks on this clone: Its antigen remains unknown.

The data were produced by immunoSEQ multiplex PCR, yet TCRdb's version contains in-frame clones alone and is incomplete. The sample includes around 35,000 clones, 90% to 95% of them seen just once. CDR1 SEHNR and CDR2 FQNEAQ come from the germline V gene (reference sequence). The CDR3 runs to 14 residues. V lost 8 bases, J lost 5 bases, and 9 bases stayed unmatched. Study-level points and caveats: Post-transplant time points were not standardized, so conclusions are preliminary. Circulating graft-donor-reactive CD4 TCRbeta sequences fell significantly post-transplant in 5 of 8 subjects.

The gene calls are TRBV7-9 and TRBJ2-1; 7 bases agree with TRBD1. The origin of this receptor is a human patient who received a liver transplant. Some T cells may be provided by the graft donor. The source was CD8+ T cells from blood, collected 12 months after liver transplant. CDR3 bases: TGTGCCAGCCCTAAGGGGACAGCTAACAATGAGCAGTTCTTC. It codes for CASPKGTANNEQFF.